Sequencing of this T cell receptor (beta chain) was carried out in a study of blood T cell repertoires in COVID-19 (dated by TCRdb to 2020 to 2022). Regarding the research as a whole: Samples from collaborators originated in the United States, Italy and Spain and spanned both the acute and convalescent phases of COVID-19. The prospective study material was composed of cDNA or gDNA derived from T cells, B-cell-depleted T cells, or PBMCs. The dataset comprised deeply sampled blood TCRbeta repertoires from subjects exposed to, actively infected with, or recovered from COVID-19. The repertoires were released in a freely available public database intended as a resource for research on the immune response to SARS-CoV-2. The samples were drawn from two sources: the first 160 participants of the ongoing ImmuneRACE study, and over 1,000 subjects contributed by 6 global collaborators. Nearly every sample came with metadata listing a de-identified subject ID, COVID-19 status, age in years and sex. Where HLA class I and class II types were available, the types were taken from metadata supplied by the sample provider, not from assay-based typing.

Points on this clone: Its specific antigen is unknown. Qualities for individual bases were not recorded, and no much larger clone is one base off.

CDR1 and CDR2 are drawn from the germline V gene: LGHNA, YSLEER. The CDR3 spans 15 residues, from the cysteine through the phenylalanine. Kept here is only the CDR3 DNA, which spans 45 bases and is read in frame from base 1. The trim is 0 bases for V and 7 bases for J, with a gap of 13 bases between the germline ends. The collaborating institutions used their own protocols to collect whole blood in K2EDTA tubes. For TCRbeta analysis, collaborators shipped samples in one of three forms: frozen whole blood, isolated PBMCs, or DNA extracted from either of those sample types. Overall study outcomes, separate from this receptor: How much clinical and demographic metadata was included differed by source and by participant, and the metadata was provided uncurated.

TCRbeta CDR3 regions were amplified from genomic DNA by means of the immunoSEQ Assay, a bias-controlled multiplex PCR. In the source study's methods: Nucleated cell counts per sample were estimated from amplification of reference gene primers within the assay. Sequence reads were collapsed and filtered to measure the absolute abundance of every unique TCRbeta CDR3 rearrangement. For each sample, productive Simpson clonality was calculated by taking the square root of Simpson's diversity index across productive rearrangements. Not all clones reach the TCRdb copy of this immuneACCESS table, which keeps in-frame sequences only. Checked studies attribute under half of the gap to unresolved V genes and leave the rest unexplained. The V and J calls and clone size come from that table; D and trimming were worked out from the DNA. For this sample the table gives some 150,000 clones, of which about 85% were detected only once. The ten largest clones add up to around 2.5% of the sample.

The receptor was isolated from a human donor with acute or convalescent COVID-19. The donor label of this sample is uncertain. The sample taken for sequencing was peripheral blood. Recombination linked TRBV4-3 to TRBJ1-5, with TRBD1 as a weak D call on 5 bases. This receptor carries the CDR3 CASSQDHQGGQPQHF. The DNA sequence is given as TGCGCCAGCAGCCAAGATCACCAGGGTGGACAGCCCCAGCATTTT.